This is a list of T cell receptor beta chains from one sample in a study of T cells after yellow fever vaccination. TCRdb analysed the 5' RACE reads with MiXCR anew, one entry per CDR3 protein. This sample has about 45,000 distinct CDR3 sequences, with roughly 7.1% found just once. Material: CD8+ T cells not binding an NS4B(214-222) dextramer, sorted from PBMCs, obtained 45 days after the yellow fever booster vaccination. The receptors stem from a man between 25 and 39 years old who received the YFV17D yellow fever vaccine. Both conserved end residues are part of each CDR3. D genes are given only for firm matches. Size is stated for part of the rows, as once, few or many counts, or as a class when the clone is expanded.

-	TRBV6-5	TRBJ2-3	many	TGTGCCAGCAGAGGCCTCACAGATACGCAGTATTTT	CASRGLTDTQYF
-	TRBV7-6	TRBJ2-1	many	TGTGCCAGCAGCTTACTTGAGGAGGACAATGAGCAGTTCTTC	CASSLLEEDNEQFF
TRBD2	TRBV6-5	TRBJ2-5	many	TGTGCCACCGACCCGGGACTAGCGGGAGAGGGCCCAGGGGCCCAGTACTTC	CATDPGLAGEGPGAQYF
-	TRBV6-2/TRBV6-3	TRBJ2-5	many	TGTGCCAGCAGCCCCGACTGGTCCCGGGAGACCCAGTACTTC	CASSPDWSRETQYF
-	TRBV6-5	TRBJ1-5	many	TGTGCCAGCAGCCGAGAGGGCAATCAGCCCCAGCATTTT	CASSREGNQPQHF
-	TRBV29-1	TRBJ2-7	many	TGCAGCGTTGAAGCCGACTACGAGCAGTACTTC	CSVEADYEQYF
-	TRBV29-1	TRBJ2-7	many	TGCAGCGTTGACCGGCCAGGTTACGAGCAGTACTTC	CSVDRPGYEQYF
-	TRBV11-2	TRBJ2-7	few	TGTGCCAGCAGCTCCGCAGGGGTTCCTTACGAGCAGTACTTC	CASSSAGVPYEQYF
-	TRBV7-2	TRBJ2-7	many	TGTGCCAGCAGCTTACCGGGGGCTTACGAGCAGTACTTC	CASSLPGAYEQYF
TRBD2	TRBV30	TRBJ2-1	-	TGTGCCTGGGACGGATCGGGGGGGTTAGAGTTCTTC	CAWDGSGGLEFF
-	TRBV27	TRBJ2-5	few	TGTGCCAGCAGTTTATTAGGGGCCCAAGAGACCCAGTACTTC	CASSLLGAQETQYF
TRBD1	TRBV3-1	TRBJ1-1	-	TGTGCCAGCTGCCAAGATGGCGGCGGGACAGAATTCACTGAAGCTTTCTTT	CASCQDGGGTEFTEAFF
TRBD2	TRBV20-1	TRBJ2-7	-	TGCAGTGCTAGATCTCTAGCGGCTGCCTACGAGCAGTACTTC	CSARSLAAAYEQYF
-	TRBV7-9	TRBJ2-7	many	TGTGCCAGCAGCTTATTGGTTTTGGGTTGGCACGAGCAGTACTTC	CASSLLVLGWHEQYF
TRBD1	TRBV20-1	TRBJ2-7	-	TGCAGTGCTCACGACAGGGGTAACTACGAGCAGTACTTC	CSAHDRGNYEQYF
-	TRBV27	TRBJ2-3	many	TGTGCCAGCAGCCCCCGTCACAGTCAAGATACGCAGTATTTT	CASSPRHSQDTQYF
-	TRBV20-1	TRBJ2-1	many	TGCAGTGCTAAAGGGACTTCCCCTTACAATGAGCAGTTCTTC	CSAKGTSPYNEQFF
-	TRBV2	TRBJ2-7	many	TGTGCCAGCAGAGGCTCGACAGGAGCCTACGAGCAGTACTTC	CASRGSTGAYEQYF
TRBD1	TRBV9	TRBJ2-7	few	TGTGCCAGCAGCGTAAGCGGGCAGGGGGCGTACGAGCAGTACTTC	CASSVSGQGAYEQYF
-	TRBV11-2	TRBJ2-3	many	TGTGCCAGCAGCTTAGGGACCGAAGGCACAGGTAGCACAGATACGCAGTATTTT	CASSLGTEGTGSTDTQYF
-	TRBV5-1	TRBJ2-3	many	TGCGCCAGCAGGGCCGGTGACTATCAAACAGATACGCAGTATTTT	CASRAGDYQTDTQYF
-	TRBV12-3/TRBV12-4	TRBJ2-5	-	TGTGCCCCCACGACCCAGGGAGAGACCCAGTACTTC	CAPTTQGETQYF
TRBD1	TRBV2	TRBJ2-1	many	TGTGCCAGCAGTGAAGAGGGGGCCAATGAGCAGTTCTTC	CASSEEGANEQFF
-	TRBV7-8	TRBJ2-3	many	TGTGCCAGCAGCTTCGACTCGAAAAAAGAGCAGTATTTT	CASSFDSKKEQYF
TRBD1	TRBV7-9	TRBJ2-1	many	TGTGCCAGCAGCACAACAGGGGGAGGCAATGAGCAGTTCTTC	CASSTTGGGNEQFF
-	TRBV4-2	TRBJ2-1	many	TGTGCCAGCAGCCAAGAGGCCAGAGCAGGCGATGAGCAGTTCTTC	CASSQEARAGDEQFF
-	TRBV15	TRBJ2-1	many	TGTGCCACCAGCATATCCTACAATGAGCAGTTCTTC	CATSISYNEQFF
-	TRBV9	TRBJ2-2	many	TGTGCCAGCAGCGTAGGAGGGGGGAACACCGGGGAGCTGTTTTTT	CASSVGGGNTGELFF
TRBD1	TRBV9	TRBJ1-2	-	TGTGCCAGCAGCCCCCGGACAGGGAGCCGCCATGGCTACACCTTC	CASSPRTGSRHGYTF
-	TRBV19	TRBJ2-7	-	TGTGCCAGTAGTATGGTAGAGGGTCTCTACGAGCAGTACTTC	CASSMVEGLYEQYF
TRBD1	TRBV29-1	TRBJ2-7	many	TGCAGCGGACACAGGGGATATGAGCAGTACTTC	CSGHRGYEQYF
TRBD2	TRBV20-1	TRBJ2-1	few	TGCAGTGCCGAAGAGACGGGAGGGCCCTACAATGAGCAGTTCTTC	CSAEETGGPYNEQFF
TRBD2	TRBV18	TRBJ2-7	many	TGTGCCAGCTCTACCGACAGGGCCCAAATACTAGCGGGAGGGCCGGAGAACCACGAGCAGTACTTC	CASSTDRAQILAGGPENHEQYF
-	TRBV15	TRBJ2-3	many	TGTGCCACCGGGGGTGCTATGAGCACAGATACGCAGTATTTT	CATGGAMSTDTQYF
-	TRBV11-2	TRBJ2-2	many	TGTGCCAGCAGCTTAGAGGGGGTCGGCGCGAACACCGGGGAGCTGTTTTTT	CASSLEGVGANTGELFF
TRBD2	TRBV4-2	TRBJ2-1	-	TGTGCCAGCAGACTAGGACTAGCGGGAGGGACTTACAATGAGCAGTTCTTC	CASRLGLAGGTYNEQFF
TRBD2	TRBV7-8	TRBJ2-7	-	TGTGCCAGCAGCTTAGTAGCGGGGACCGCCTACGAGCAGTACTTC	CASSLVAGTAYEQYF
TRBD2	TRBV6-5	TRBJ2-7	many	TGTGCCAGCAGTTCCCCCGGGACTAGCAACGAGCAGTACTTC	CASSSPGTSNEQYF
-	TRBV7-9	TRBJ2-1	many	TGTGCCAGCAGCTCCCCGTCAAGCAATGAGCAGTTCTTC	CASSSPSSNEQFF
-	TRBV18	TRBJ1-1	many	TGTGCCAGCTCACCGGCGGACGGTGAAGCTTTCTTT	CASSPADGEAFF
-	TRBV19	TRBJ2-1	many	TGTGCCAGTAGCGGCTTCCCGGTGGATGAGCAGTTCTTC	CASSGFPVDEQFF
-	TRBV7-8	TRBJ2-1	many	TGTGCCAGCAGCCACCCTCAATCCGGGTCCTACAATGAGCAGTTCTTC	CASSHPQSGSYNEQFF
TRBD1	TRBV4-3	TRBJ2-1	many	TGCGCCAGCAGCTATGACAGGGGAGTCGATGAGCAGTTCTTC	CASSYDRGVDEQFF
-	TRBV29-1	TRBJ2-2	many	TGCAGCGTTGGTCTACTTGACACCGGGGAGCTGTTTTTT	CSVGLLDTGELFF